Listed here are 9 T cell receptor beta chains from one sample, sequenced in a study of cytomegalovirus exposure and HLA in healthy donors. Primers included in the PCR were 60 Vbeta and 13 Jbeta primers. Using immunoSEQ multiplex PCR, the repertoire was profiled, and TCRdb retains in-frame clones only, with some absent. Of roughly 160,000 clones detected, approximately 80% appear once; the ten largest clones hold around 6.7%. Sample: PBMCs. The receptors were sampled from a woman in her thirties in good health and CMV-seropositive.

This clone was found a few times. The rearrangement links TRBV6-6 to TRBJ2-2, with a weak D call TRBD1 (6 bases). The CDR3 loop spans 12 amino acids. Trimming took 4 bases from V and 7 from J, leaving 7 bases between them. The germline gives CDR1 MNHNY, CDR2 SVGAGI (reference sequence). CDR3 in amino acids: CASSSQGGELFF. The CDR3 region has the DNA TGTGCCAGCAGTTCACAGGGCGGGGAGCTGTTTTTT.

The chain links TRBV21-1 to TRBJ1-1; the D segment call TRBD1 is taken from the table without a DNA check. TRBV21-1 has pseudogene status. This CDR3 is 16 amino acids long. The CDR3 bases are TGTGCCAGCACTACAGGGAACAATGGGCGGAACACTGAAGCTTTCTTT. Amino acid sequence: CASTTGNNGRNTEAFF.

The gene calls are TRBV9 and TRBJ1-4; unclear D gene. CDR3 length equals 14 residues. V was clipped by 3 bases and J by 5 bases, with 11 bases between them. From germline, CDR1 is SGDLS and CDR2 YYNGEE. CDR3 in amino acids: CASSADTQNEKLFF. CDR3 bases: TGTGCCAGCAGCGCCGACACGCAAAATGAAAAACTGTTTTTT.

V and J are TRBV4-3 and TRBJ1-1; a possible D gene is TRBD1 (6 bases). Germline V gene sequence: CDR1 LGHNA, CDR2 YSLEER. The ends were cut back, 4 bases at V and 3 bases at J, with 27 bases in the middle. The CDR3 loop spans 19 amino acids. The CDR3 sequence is CASSRLGGGGGVRYTEAFF. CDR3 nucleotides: TGCGCCAGCAGCCGCCTAGGGGGAGGGGGGGGCGTTAGGTACACTGAAGCTTTCTTT.

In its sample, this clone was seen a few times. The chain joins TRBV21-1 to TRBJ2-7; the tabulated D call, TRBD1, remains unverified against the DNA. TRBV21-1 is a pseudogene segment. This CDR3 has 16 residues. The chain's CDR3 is CASSIRPGQMFYEQYF. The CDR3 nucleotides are TGTGCCAGCAGCATACGGCCGGGACAGATGTTCTACGAGCAGTACTTC.

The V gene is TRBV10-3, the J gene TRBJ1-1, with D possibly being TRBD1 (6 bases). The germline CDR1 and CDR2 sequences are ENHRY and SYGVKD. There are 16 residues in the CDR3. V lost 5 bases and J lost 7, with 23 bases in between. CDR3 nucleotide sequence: TGTGCCATCAGTCAGGGGTCAGCCTCAACACTGGGTGAAGCTTTCTTT. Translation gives CAISQGSASTLGEAFF.

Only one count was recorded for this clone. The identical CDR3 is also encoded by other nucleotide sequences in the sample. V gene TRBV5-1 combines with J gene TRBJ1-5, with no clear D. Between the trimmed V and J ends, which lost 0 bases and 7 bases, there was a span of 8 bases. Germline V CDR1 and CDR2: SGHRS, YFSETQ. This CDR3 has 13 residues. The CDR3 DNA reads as TGCGCCAGCAGCTTGGAGGGAGGGCAGCCCCAGCATTTT. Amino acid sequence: CASSLEGGQPQHF.

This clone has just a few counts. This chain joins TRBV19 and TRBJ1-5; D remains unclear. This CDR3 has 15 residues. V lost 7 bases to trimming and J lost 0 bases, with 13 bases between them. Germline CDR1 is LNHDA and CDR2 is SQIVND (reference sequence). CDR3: CASKVYGYSNQPQHF. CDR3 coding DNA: TGTGCCAGTAAGGTGTACGGGTATAGCAATCAGCCCCAGCATTTT.

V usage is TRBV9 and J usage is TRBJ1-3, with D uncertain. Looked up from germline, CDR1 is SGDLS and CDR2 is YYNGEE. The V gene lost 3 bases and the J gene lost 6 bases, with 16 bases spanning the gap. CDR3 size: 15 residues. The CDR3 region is CASSASGVGENTIYF. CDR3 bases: TGTGCCAGCAGCGCCAGCGGCGTAGGAGAAAACACCATATATTTT.